The sample holds one count of the clone carrying this TCR beta chain. Clones were sequenced by immunoSEQ multiplex PCR, and TCRdb holds only the in-frame ones, with some missing. The sample gives tens of thousands of clones, more than 75% of which show up once; roughly 1.5% is in the top ten. CDR1 MDHEN and CDR2 SYDVKM come from the germline V gene. This CDR3 has 11 residues. The trim removed 10 bases at V and 6 bases at J, leaving 4 bases unmatched. These data are taken from a study of blood T cell repertoires in COVID-19. The specimen was peripheral blood. The clonotype comes from a human donor in a cohort sampled during active COVID-19. The rearrangement links TRBV28 to TRBJ2-7; the match to TRBD1 covers 9 bases. DNA for the CDR3: TGTGCCACCGGGACAGGGCTCGAGCAGTACTTC. Translation gives CATGTGLEQYF.